This passage covers 5 T cell receptor beta chains from one sample sequenced in a study of shared clonotypes between healthy human individuals. Only in-frame clones appear in the TCRdb table, and some are missing; sequencing was by immunoSEQ multiplex PCR. The sample consists of some 1,600,000 clones, 95% to 99% of them appearing once. Sequencing was carried out using naive CD4+ T cells sorted from blood. As for subset: CD45RA+ positively selected. These receptors all stem from a young man in good health.

The chain carries TRBV7-2 and TRBJ2-5; TRBD2 agrees at 13 bases. This CDR3 spans 14 amino acids. Germline V lookup: CDR1 SGHTA, CDR2 FQGNSA. V lost 5 bases to trimming and J lost 5 bases; unmatched junction nucleotides: 2. The CDR3 coding sequence is TGTGCCAGCAGCCGGACTAGCGGGAGCGAGACCCAGTACTTC. This codes for CASSRTSGSETQYF.

The rearrangement joins TRBV2 to TRBJ2-1; D is perhaps TRBD1 or TRBD2 (5 bases each). Germline assignment: CDR1 SNHLY and CDR2 FYNNEI. V lost 7 bases and J lost 0, with 13 bases in between. CDR3 length: 15 residues. The DNA for the CDR3 is TGTGCCAGCATCCCGGGGCGGTCCTCCTACAATGAGCAGTTCTTC. It codes for CASIPGRSSYNEQFF. The whole variable domain, filled in from reference TRBV2 and TRBJ2-1, reads EPEVTQTPSHQVTQMGQEVILRCVPISNHLYFYWYRQILGQKVEFLVSFYNNEISEKSEIFDDQFSVERPDGSNFTLKIRSTKLEDSAMYFCASIPGRSSYNEQFFGPGTRLTVL.

The chain has TRBV29-1 and TRBJ2-5; 15 nucleotides agree with TRBD2. Germline assignment: CDR1 SQVTM and CDR2 ANQGSEA. The CDR3 has 17 residues. V gave up 5 bases and J gave up 4 bases; unmatched junction bases: 11. The DNA of the CDR3 is TGCAGCGTTCGGTCCGGGACTAGCGGGAGGAGAGGAGAGACCCAGTACTTC. Translating gives CSVRSGTSGRRGETQYF.

The chain links TRBV5-6 to TRBJ1-4; 8 nucleotides line up with TRBD1. Germline assignment: CDR1 SGHDT and CDR2 YYEEEE. The ends lost 4 bases at V and 6 bases at J; junction bases unmatched: 11. CDR3 length: 16 amino acids. CDR3 in DNA: TGTGCCAGCAGCGGGGGTATGGACAGGGATGATGAAAAACTGTTTTTT. Translation: CASSGGMDRDDEKLFF. The variable domain in full, with the rest retrieved from reference TRBV5-6 and TRBJ1-4, is DAGVTQSPTHLIKTRGQQVTLRCSPKSGHDTVSWYQQALGQGPQFIFQYYEEEERQRGNFPDRFSGHQFPNYSSELNVNALLLGDSALYLCASSGGMDRDDEKLFFGSGTQLSVL.

The CDR3 loop reads CASSSSGQADEQYF. CDR3 nucleotide sequence: TGTGCCAGCAGCTCCTCAGGGCAGGCGGACGAGCAGTACTTC. The V call is TRBV7-3, the J call TRBJ2-7, with D possibly TRBD1 on 5 matching bases. Trimming stripped 4 bases from V and 5 bases from J, with 15 bases between. The germline gives CDR1 SGHTA, CDR2 FQGTGA. The CDR3 has 14 amino acids.